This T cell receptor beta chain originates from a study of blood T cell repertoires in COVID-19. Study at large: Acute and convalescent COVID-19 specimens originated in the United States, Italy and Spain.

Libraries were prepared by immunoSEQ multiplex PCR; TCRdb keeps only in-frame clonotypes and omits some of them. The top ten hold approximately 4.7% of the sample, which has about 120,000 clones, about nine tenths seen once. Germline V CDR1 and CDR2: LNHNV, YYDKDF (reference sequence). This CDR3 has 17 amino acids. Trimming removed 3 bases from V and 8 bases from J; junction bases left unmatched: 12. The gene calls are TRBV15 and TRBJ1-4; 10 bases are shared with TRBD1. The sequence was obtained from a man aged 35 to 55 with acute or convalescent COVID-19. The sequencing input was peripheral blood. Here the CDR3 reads CATSSPFPGTGVEKLFF. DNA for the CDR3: TGTGCCACCAGCAGTCCATTCCCCGGGACAGGGGTAGAAAAACTGTTTTTT.